Each of the 10 T cell receptor beta chains below was sequenced from the same sample in a study of identical twins. TCRdb ran MiXCR on the 5' RACE reads and lists one entry per CDR3 protein. The sample shows a few hundred thousand distinct CDR3 sequences, about 10% of them seen only once. Source material: memory T cells sorted from blood. These receptors came from a man in his fifties or sixties in good health.

V usage is TRBV20-1 and J usage is TRBJ2-2; 7 positions match TRBD2. The CDR3 is 16 residues long. Germline V CDR1 and CDR2: DFQATT, SNEGSKA (reference sequence). Trimming took 0 bases from V and 6 from J; bases not matched to a gene: 10. The chain's CDR3 is CSARDFRGGSSGELFF. CDR3 bases: TGCAGTGCTAGAGATTTTCGCGGGGGATCCTCCGGGGAGCTGTTTTTT.

The V gene is TRBV6-5, the J gene TRBJ1-6, with 7 bases identical to TRBD1. CDR3 length: 16 residues. Germline-derived CDR1 and CDR2 are MNHEY and SVGAGI. The V segment lost 2 bases and the J segment 5 bases; nucleotides outside the gene matches: 6. The CDR3 DNA reads as TGTGCCAGCAGTTACAGGGGGCGTTGGGATAATTCACCCCTCCACTTT. Residues: CASSYRGRWDNSPLHF.

On this clonotype: A much larger clone lies a single base off, so this may be a read error. This sequence joins TRBV7-9 and TRBJ1-6; 7 bases are shared with TRBD1. Germline CDR1 and CDR2: SEHNR and FQNEAQ (reference sequence). Unmatched junction bases numbered 10, after V lost 5 bases and J lost 9 bases. CDR3 length: 15 residues. The CDR3 DNA reads TGTGCCAGCAGCCCCCGGGACAGAGGGAGTTCACCCCTCCACTTT. Amino acid sequence: CASSPRDRGSSPLHF.

This clonotype was counted a single time. This chain links TRBV10-3 with TRBJ2-1, with 7 bases matching TRBD1. The CDR3 length is 16 residues. The germline V gene has CDR1 ENHRY and CDR2 SYGVKD. V shed 5 bases and J 7 bases; nucleotides not matched to a gene: 14. The CDR3 bases are TGTGCCATCAGTCCCTCAGGACAGGCGGTTTTTAATGAGCAGTTCTTC. Translation: CAISPSGQAVFNEQFF.

This chain uses TRBV3-1 with TRBJ1-6, with D unclear. This CDR3 has 12 residues. CDR1 and CDR2 (germline): LGHDT, YNNKEL (reference sequence). Trimming took 3 bases from V and 9 from J, leaving 6 bases between them. The CDR3 sequence is CASSHHLSPLHF. The CDR3 DNA follows: TGTGCCAGCAGCCACCATCTTTCACCCCTCCACTTT.

The genes are TRBV7-2 and TRBJ2-1; 12 bases line up with TRBD2. Germline CDR1 and CDR2: SGHTA and FQGNSA. CDR3 size: 15 residues. V was clipped by 6 bases and J by 12 bases; unmatched bases: 12. The CDR3 nucleotides read TGTGCCAGCAGTAAACGACTAGCGGGAGACTATGTGCAGTTCTTC. Encoded protein: CASSKRLAGDYVQFF. The variable domain in full, with the rest retrieved from reference TRBV7-2 and TRBJ2-1, is GAGVSQSPSNKVTEKGKDVELRCDPISGHTALYWYRQSLGQGLEFLIYFQGNSAPDKSGLPSDRFSAERTGGSVSTLTIQRTQQEDSAVYLCASSKRLAGDYVQFFGPGTRLTVL.

This clonotype was picked up many times. This chain joins TRBV6-1 and TRBJ2-5; 7 nucleotides align to TRBD2. Trimming at V came to 7 bases and at J to 4 bases, leaving 12 bases not matched to a gene. This CDR3 is 15 amino acids long. Looked up from germline, CDR1 is MNHNS and CDR2 is SASEGT. CDR3 in amino acids: CASNDGGRGGETQYF. The CDR3 region has the DNA TGTGCCAGCAATGACGGGGGGAGGGGAGGAGAGACCCAGTACTTC.

This clonotype was picked up many times. The gene calls are TRBV6-2 or TRBV6-3 and TRBJ2-7; D not certain. The CDR3 extends over 15 amino acids. Trimming removed 10 bases from V and 5 bases from J, with 24 bases in between. Germline V lookup: CDR1 MNHEY, CDR2 SVGEGT. CDR3 DNA sequence: TGTGCCACCAGACCTCCGTCGGACGGTGGGAACGAGCAGTACTTC. Translating it yields CATRPPSDGGNEQYF.

The chain carries TRBV5-1 and TRBJ2-7; D is uncertain. Germline V gene sequence: CDR1 SGHRS, CDR2 YFSETQ. V dropped 4 bases and J dropped 2 bases, with 16 bases sitting between them. The CDR3 is 15 residues long. The CDR3 region is CASSQLETPPYEQYF. The CDR3 bases are TGCGCCAGCAGCCAGCTCGAGACGCCACCCTACGAGCAGTACTTC.

This clonotype was counted a few times. The rearrangement joins TRBV10-3 to TRBJ2-1; D not resolved. CDR1 and CDR2 (germline): ENHRY, SYGVKD. The V end was cut by 6 bases, the J end by 8 bases, with 14 bases between. CDR3 size: 13 residues. The CDR3 is CAISWSIRDEQFF. For the CDR3, the DNA is TGTGCCATCAGCTGGTCTATACGGGATGAGCAGTTCTTC.